This T cell receptor (beta chain) was identified in a study of CXCR3-negative and CXCR3-positive naive CD8 T cells. Study observations and caveats: In CXCR3-positive naive cells, the TRB CDR3s were more hydrophobic than in CXCR3-negative naive cells. Within a donor, both naive subsets shared TRBV-TRBJ usage, unlike memory cells. For memory CD8+ cells diversity was much lower, but both naive subsets had comparably high diversity.

According to its frequency, this clonotype is medium-sized. Its antigen is still unknown. Naive CD8+ T cells showed a CD45RO-CCR7+CD27+CD95- phenotype. There are 18 residues in the CDR3. CDR1 MGHRA and CDR2 YSYEKL come from the germline V gene. Libraries of TRB cDNA were made by 5' RACE and carried UMIs. TCRdb re-called the 5' RACE reads; one entry per CDR3 protein, DNA not given. In total, the table holds nearly 7,000 distinct CDR3 sequences. The clonotype originates from a human donor in good health. Some clones in this sample may be carry-over from other donors' samples. The J gene is TRBJ2-7, the V gene TRBV4-1; with no DNA, the TCRdb D assignment of TRBD2 cannot be verified. The sequencing input was naive CXCR3+ CD8+ T cells from blood. Indicated subset: CD45RO-CCR7+CD27+CD95- naive CD8+ T cells expressing CXCR3 (TNR3+). CDR3 protein: CASSQVMMLFSGSYEQYF.